This T cell receptor beta chain derives from a study of spatial heterogeneity in lung cancer. Study background: Combinations of a unique TCR and a UMI were tallied in raw reads, and on average each appeared more than ten times. Study-level points and caveats: Counts of expanded intratumoral alpha and beta TCRs tracked tumor mutation counts.

Germline V gene lookup returns CDR1 MDHEN and CDR2 SYDVKM. The CDR3 sequence is 14 residues long. Trimming removed 7 bases from V and 1 base from J, with 12 bases in between. As to time point: sample taken at primary tumor resection. TCRdb re-derived calls from the 5' RACE reads in MiXCR, one entry per CDR3 protein. The data show 7,000 to 9,500 distinct CDR3 sequences, with around 8.9% seen just once and about 24% held by the top ten. This clonotype is medium-sized. Its matching antigen is unknown. The sequence derives from a male donor with early-stage non-small cell lung cancer. The V and J genes are TRBV28 and TRBJ2-3; weak D call: TRBD2 (5 bases). The sample was lung tumor tissue, taken at surgery. The CDR3 spells CASKGEWGTDTQYF. In DNA form, the CDR3 reads TGTGCCAGCAAGGGAGAATGGGGCACAGATACGCAGTATTTT.